This T cell receptor beta chain was profiled in a study of Ad26.COV2.S vaccination and SARS-CoV-2 variants. Overall study: Intramuscular Ad26.COV2.S at 5x10^10 or 1x10^11 viral particles. Overall study findings and caveats: Spike-specific TCR breadth was greater after Ad26.COV2.S than placebo.

Note on this clone: The antigen is unknown.

Trimming stripped 0 bases from V and 14 bases from J, with 19 bases between. This CDR3 comprises 14 residues. Germline CDR1 MNHNY, CDR2 SVGAGI (reference sequence). Documented treatment: some 20 received Ad26.COV2.S at low or high dose, single or two shots; several received placebo; per-sample allocation not given. The samples were gathered on day 63 after the first injection of vaccine or placebo. The repertoire was sequenced with immunoSEQ multiplex PCR; TCRdb's copy has only in-frame clones and lacks some. The table records around 320,000 clones, about nine tenths of them present only once. The sequences come from peripheral blood, collected in a trial of Ad26.COV2.S vaccine versus placebo. This clonotype originated in a person between 18 and 65 years old who received the Ad26.COV2.S COVID-19 vaccine or a placebo. The rearrangement links TRBV6-6 to TRBJ1-2; D remains unclear. This chain's CDR3 is CASSYSMGDSGGTF. CDR3 DNA sequence: TGTGCCAGCAGTTACTCGATGGGTGACTCCGGCGGGACCTTC.